The 8 T cell receptor beta chains below all came from one sample that was sequenced in a study of T cells in Graves' hyperthyroidism and ophthalmopathy. RNA transcripts served as the template for amplifying TCR beta CDR3 regions. HTBI primers drove first-round RT-PCR of the TCR CDR3. TCRdb ran MiXCR on the multiplex PCR reads and lists one entry per CDR3 protein. The sample yields more than 650,000 distinct CDR3 sequences, 11% to 15% seen once. Sequencing used blood. Receptor source: a woman aged 18 to 35 with Graves' hyperthyroidism.

The sample holds many counts of this clonotype. The chain links TRBV2 to TRBJ1-1; possibly TRBD1 for D (6 bases). The CDR3 is 13 amino acids. V was shortened by 11 bases and J by 6 bases, with 19 bases between the two germline ends. Germline CDR1 SNHLY, CDR2 FYNNEI. CDR3 in amino acids: CAWGAGSVPEAFF. The CDR3 coding sequence is TGTGCCTGGGGGGCCGGGTCTGTCCCTGAAGCTTTCTTT.

This clonotype was seen at least ten times. The V gene is TRBV7-8, the J gene TRBJ1-2; possible D gene TRBD1, 5 bases. Per germline, CDR1 SGHVS and CDR2 FQNEAQ. The CDR3 is 14 amino acids. Trimming shortened V by 1 base and J by 1 base, and 7 bases separated the two germline ends. DNA for the CDR3: TGTGCCAGCAGCTTAGACAGGATTAACTATGGCTACACCTTC. Its protein product is CASSLDRINYGYTF.

This clonotype was found a few times. The genes are TRBV7-9 and TRBJ2-7; D not certain. V lost 5 bases and J 3 bases, leaving 17 bases between the germline ends. The V gene's germline CDR1 is SEHNR and CDR2 FQNEAQ (reference sequence). There are 15 residues in the CDR3. The DNA for the CDR3 is TGTGCCAGCAGCCCTCCAGAATGGCTTAGCTACGAGCAGTACTTC. Encoded protein: CASSPPEWLSYEQYF.

This clonotype turned up a few times. The gene calls are TRBV29-1 and TRBJ1-1; perhaps TRBD1 as D (6 bases). Germline loops: CDR1 SQVTM, CDR2 ANQGSEA. Trimming took off 4 bases at V and 4 bases at J, with 16 bases between the two ends. This CDR3 is built from 14 residues. The CDR3 DNA is TGCAGCGTTGTCACACTACAGGGTTTCACTGAAGCTTTCTTT. Translating gives CSVVTLQGFTEAFF.

The rearrangement links TRBV29-1 to TRBJ2-5; 8 bases are a match to TRBD2. Losses at the gene ends were 1 base for V and 4 bases for J; bases not matched to a gene: 11. The length of the CDR3 is 16 residues. Germline CDR1 and CDR2: SQVTM and ANQGSEA. CDR3 loop: CSVEGRGVLRAETQYF. The CDR3 DNA reads as TGCAGCGTTGAAGGGCGGGGGGTGCTTCGGGCAGAGACCCAGTACTTC.

This clonotype was seen more than once but under ten times. The rearrangement joins TRBV6-1 to TRBJ1-1; 7 bases agree with TRBD1. This CDR3 is 15 amino acids long. The trim removed 6 bases at V and 0 bases at J, leaving 7 bases unmatched. Germline CDR1 reads MNHNS; CDR2 reads SASEGT. The CDR3 DNA follows: TGTGCCAGCAGCGAGACGGGACAGATGAACACTGAAGCTTTCTTT. Its protein product is CASSETGQMNTEAFF.

This clonotype was counted at least ten times. The rearrangement joins TRBV20-1 to TRBJ2-1; 9 positions agree with TRBD2. CDR1 DFQATT and CDR2 SNEGSKA come from the germline V gene (reference sequence). The trim removed 4 bases at V and 4 bases at J, leaving 8 bases unmatched. The CDR3 has 15 amino acids. In DNA, the CDR3 is TGCAGTGCTAAACGGGCGGGAGGGAATTACAATGAGCAGTTCTTC. It is translated as CSAKRAGGNYNEQFF.

V is TRBV7-3 and J is TRBJ2-3; TRBD2 is a possible D gene (5 bases). The CDR3 extends over 14 amino acids. Per the germline V gene, CDR1 is SGHTA and CDR2 is FQGTGA. V shed 5 bases and J shed 9 bases, with 18 bases lying between them. The CDR3 region has the DNA TGTGCCAGCAGCCCGGATTGGACTCCAAAGACGCAGTATTTT. Translated, it gives CASSPDWTPKTQYF. The whole variable domain, filled in from reference TRBV7-3 and TRBJ2-3, reads GAGVSQTPSNKVTEKGKYVELRCDPISGHTALYWYRQSLGQGPEFLIYFQGTGAADDSGLPNDRFFAVRPEGSVSTLKIQRTERGDSAVYLCASSPDWTPKTQYFGPGTRLTVL.